This entry is about one T cell receptor beta chain. The antigen is unknown. The data belong to a study of shared clonotypes between healthy human individuals. Turning to the study itself: Plates per donor: three CD4 naive, three CD4 memory, two CD8 naive, one CD8 memory.

The protocol was immunoSEQ multiplex PCR, while the TCRdb copy is restricted to in-frame clones and leaves out a portion. The top ten hold approximately 1.5% of the sample, which has about 960,000 clones, about three quarters seen once. Donors comprised only Caucasian adults living in Nashville, Tennessee. General observations from the study: Few donors limited the genetic and exposure-history diversity represented.

The sequence came from a man between 18 and 35 years old in good health. Sequencing was performed on memory CD4+ T cells sorted from blood. Subset: CD45RA-negative fraction.

This CDR3 reads CASSRGAAGRYNEQFF. The CDR3 DNA sequence: TGTGCCAGCAGTAGGGGCGCGGCGGGGAGATACAATGAGCAGTTCTTC. This chain links TRBV6-6 with TRBJ2-1; possible D gene TRBD2, 6 bases. The CDR3 totals 16 residues. CDR1 is MNHNY, CDR2 SVGAGI, per germline (reference sequence). Between the trimmed V and J ends, which lost 5 bases and 4 bases, there was a span of 18 bases.